The clone carrying this T cell receptor beta chain came up a few times. V shed 5 bases and J shed 3 bases, with 7 bases lying between them. The CDR3 runs 12 residues. Germline V gene lookup returns CDR1 SGHTA and CDR2 FQGNSA. TCRdb reprocessed the RT-PCR reads with MiXCR, giving one entry per CDR3 protein. The sample lists about 650,000 distinct CDR3 sequences, approximately 14% seen once, with around 10% in the top ten. This entry is derived from a study of response to subunit inactivated influenza vaccine. The receptor was isolated from a man aged 45 to 65 who received an inactivated influenza vaccine. The sample here was PBMCs from blood, taken roughly 12 days after vaccination. The chain is built from TRBV7-2 and TRBJ1-2; D unresolved. CDR3 DNA sequence: TGTGCCAGCAGCCCTCAGTACTATGGCTACACCTTC. Residues: CASSPQYYGYTF.